This T cell receptor beta chain is drawn from a study of OX40 agonist ivuxolimab in advanced cancers. Findings of the study overall: Clonal expansion was seen in CD4+ and CD8+ blood T cells by week 6 at 0.1 to 3.0 mg/kg. CD4+ T cells averaged fewer expanded clones than CD8+ T cells.

Note on this clone: The target antigen is unknown.

Produced via immunoSEQ multiplex PCR; TCRdb's table is partial and in-frame only. The profile covers 60,000 to 70,000 clones, with about 80% appearing a single time and approximately 5.1% taken by the ten largest. The CDR3 covers 16 residues. Per the germline V gene, CDR1 is MGHRA and CDR2 is YSYEKL. V shed 1 base, J shed 2 bases, and the junction held 5 bases outside the gene matches. This sample comprised CD4+ or CD8+ T cells sorted from blood, obtained in a trial of the OX40 agonist ivuxolimab. The gene calls are TRBV4-1 and TRBJ2-5; TRBD2 matches at 9 bases. This sequence originates from an adult with an advanced solid tumor such as melanoma, head and neck, liver or kidney cancer. CDR3 sequence reads: CASSQVSGRGQETQYF. CDR3 DNA sequence: TGCGCCAGCAGCCAAGTTAGCGGGAGAGGGCAAGAGACCCAGTACTTC.